The 23 T cell receptor beta chains below were found in one sample sequenced in a study of graft-versus-host responses after intestinal transplantation. Profiling relied on immunoSEQ multiplex PCR, and the TCRdb table lists in-frame clones only, not all of them. The top ten clones hold approximately 1.4% of a sample with about 98,000 clones, more than 75% of them seen once. The input for sequencing was PBMCs, taken 255 days after intestinal transplant. Receptors originate from a human patient who received an intestinal transplant, so some T cells may come from the graft donor.

The chain recombines TRBV14 with TRBJ2-3; the D gene could be TRBD1 or TRBD2 (6 bases each). V was cut by 0 bases and J by 0 bases, with 13 bases left in between. Germline V CDR1 and CDR2: SGHDN, FVKESK. This CDR3 spans 17 amino acids. The CDR3 coding sequence is TGTGCCAGCAGCCAAGAGCGAACGGGGGCCAGCACAGATACGCAGTATTTT. It is translated as CASSQERTGASTDTQYF.

The chain uses TRBV28 and TRBJ1-1; D uncertain. This CDR3 region has 16 residues. Germline lookup yields CDR1 MDHEN and CDR2 SYDVKM. Trimming stripped 3 bases from V and 3 bases from J, with 17 bases between. Written as DNA, the CDR3 is TGTGCCAGCAGTTTTAGCACCAGTTGGCGGGACACTGAAGCTTTCTTT. As protein: CASSFSTSWRDTEAFF. Together with reference TRBV28 and TRBJ1-1, the CDR3 gives the full variable domain: DVKVTQSSRYLVKRTGEKVFLECVQDMDHENMFWYRQDPGLGLRLIYFSYDVKMKEKGDIPEGYSVSREKKERFSLILESASTNQTSMYLCASSFSTSWRDTEAFFGQGTRLTVV.

V gene TRBV11-3 combines with J gene TRBJ2-7; no firm D call. The V gene lost 5 bases and the J gene lost 4 bases, with 6 bases spanning the gap. Germline V lookup: CDR1 SGHNT, CDR2 YENEEA. This CDR3 spans 11 amino acids. The CDR3 DNA reads TGTGCCAGCAGCCCCCTATACGAGCAGTACGTC. It translates to CASSPLYEQYV.

This clone was detected once. The V and J genes are TRBV30 and TRBJ2-7; possibly TRBD1 or TRBD2 for D (5 bases each). This CDR3 has 12 residues. The V gene's germline CDR1 is GTSNPN and CDR2 SVGIG (reference sequence). Trimming took off 2 bases at V and 1 base at J, with 6 bases between the two ends. CDR3 protein: CAWSWGSYEQYV. The DNA of the CDR3 is TGTGCCTGGAGTTGGGGGTCCTACGAGCAGTACGTC.

The chain links TRBV5-1 to TRBJ1-2; no clear D gene. From germline, CDR1 is SGHRS and CDR2 YFSETQ. The V end lost 0 bases, the J end lost 5 bases, and 23 bases lay between the germline ends. This CDR3 has 18 residues. CDR3 sequence: CASSLGRHEKSTRYGYTF. In DNA, the CDR3 is TGCGCCAGCAGCTTGGGACGGCACGAAAAATCCACTCGATATGGCTACACCTTC.

The genes are TRBV5-1 and TRBJ2-5, with 8 bases aligning to TRBD2. This CDR3 spans 20 amino acids. The J segment lost 5 bases and the V segment lost 6 bases, leaving 27 bases of the junction unmatched. Germline values: CDR1 SGHRS, CDR2 YFSETQ. The CDR3 spells CASKMSHGLAGLRRGETQYF. The CDR3 bases are TGCGCCAGCAAAATGAGCCATGGGCTAGCGGGCCTCAGGAGGGGGGAGACCCAGTACTTC.

The rearrangement joins TRBV15 to TRBJ1-5; no firm D call. CDR3 size: 15 residues. The germline V and J ends were trimmed by 1 base and 1 base, with 8 bases remaining between them. CDR1 is LNHNV and CDR2 is YYDKDF in the germline V gene (reference sequence). CDR3 nucleotides: TGTGCCACCAGCAGAGCACAATGGAGCAATCAGCCCCAGCATTTT. This encodes CATSRAQWSNQPQHF. The full variable domain, its missing parts supplied by reference TRBV15 and TRBJ1-5, is DAMVIQNPRYQVTQFGKPVTLSCSQTLNHNVMYWYQQKSSQAPKLLFHYYDKDFNNEADTPDNFQSRRPNTSFCFLDIRSPGLGDTAMYLCATSRAQWSNQPQHFGDGTRLSIL.

The chain uses TRBV19 and TRBJ2-7; 7 bases match TRBD2. V dropped 5 bases and J dropped 7; count of bases not matched to a gene: 2. This CDR3 has 11 amino acids. Germline CDR1 reads LNHDA; CDR2 reads SQIVND (reference sequence). The CDR3 loop reads CASSPGREQYF. CDR3 DNA: TGTGCCAGTAGTCCCGGGAGGGAGCAGTACTTC.

This chain links TRBV4-1 with TRBJ2-1; 13 bases agree with TRBD2. V dropped 5 bases and J dropped 9; count of bases not matched to a gene: 10. The CDR3 totals 16 residues. Looked up from germline, CDR1 is MGHRA and CDR2 is YSYEKL. CDR3 DNA sequence: TGCGCCAGCAGCTCCCGACTAGCGGGAGGACAAGGTGAGCAGTTCTTC. Amino acids: CASSSRLAGGQGEQFF.

This chain uses TRBV27 with TRBJ2-7; a possible D gene is TRBD2 (5 bases). Germline lookup yields CDR1 MNHEY and CDR2 SMNVEV (reference sequence). The CDR3 is 14 amino acids. Trimming cost V 6 bases and J 2 bases, with 14 bases left between them. CDR3 loop: CASRPTGSPYEQYV. The CDR3 coding sequence is TGTGCCAGCAGGCCCACTGGGAGTCCCTACGAGCAGTACGTC.

The rearrangement uses TRBV28 and TRBJ2-7; D possibly corresponds to TRBD2 (6 bases). There are 15 residues in the CDR3. The ends were cut back, 2 bases at V and 4 bases at J, with 15 bases in the middle. CDR1 MDHEN and CDR2 SYDVKM come from the germline V gene. The CDR3, as DNA: TGTGCCAGCAGTTTAAGGTGGCGGGGAAGATACGAGCAGTACTTC. Translated, it gives CASSLRWRGRYEQYF.

The chain combines TRBV5-6 with TRBJ2-3; possibly TRBD1 or TRBD2 for D (5 bases each). The CDR3 spans 19 residues. V lost 4 bases and J lost 2, with 26 bases in between. Germline lookup yields CDR1 SGHDT and CDR2 YYEEEE. This CDR3 reads CASSGAGPGQRSYTDTQYF. The CDR3 DNA follows: TGTGCCAGCAGCGGGGCGGGCCCAGGCCAGCGATCTTACACAGATACGCAGTATTTT.

The chain is built from TRBV4-1 and TRBJ2-1; 14 bases map to TRBD2. The V and J ends lost 1 base and 6 bases, in that order; junction bases with no gene match: 8. Germline V gene lookup returns CDR1 MGHRA and CDR2 YSYEKL. This CDR3 is built from 18 residues. The CDR3 DNA reads as TGCGCCAGCAGCCAAGGGGGACTAGCGGGAGAACCTTTCAATGAGCAGTTCTTC. Translated: CASSQGGLAGEPFNEQFF.

V gene TRBV2 combines with J gene TRBJ2-5; 10 bases line up with TRBD2. The CDR3 spans 19 residues. CDR1 SNHLY and CDR2 FYNNEI come from the germline V gene. With 2 bases clipped from V and 4 bases from J, the junction kept 16 bases outside the gene matches. This chain's CDR3 is CASSERSGGALVFGETQYF. In DNA, the CDR3 is TGTGCCAGCAGTGAAAGGAGCGGGGGGGCCCTGGTTTTCGGAGAGACCCAGTACTTC.

The V gene is TRBV9, the J gene TRBJ2-1; D gene uncertain. Trimming left V 1 base short and J 5 bases short, with 13 bases between. CDR1 and CDR2 (germline): SGDLS, YYNGEE. The CDR3 is 15 residues long. CDR3 in amino acids: CASSVTMVENNEQFF. The CDR3 DNA sequence: TGTGCCAGCAGCGTAACGATGGTGGAGAACAATGAGCAGTTCTTC.

The rearrangement links TRBV7-9 to TRBJ1-1, with D tentatively TRBD1 (5 bases). V gave up 6 bases and J gave up 0 bases, with 20 bases separating them. Per germline, CDR1 SEHNR and CDR2 FQNEAQ (reference sequence). CDR3 length: 17 residues. CDR3 nucleotides: TGTGCCAGCAGTTCGCTACCTTCGACAGCGTTGAACACTGAAGCTTTCTTT. Translated: CASSSLPSTALNTEAFF.

The CDR3 nucleotides read TGTGCCAGCAGCCAAGGGACAGCCTACAATGAGCAGTTCTTC. This sequence encodes CASSQGTAYNEQFF. The chain employs TRBV7-9 and TRBJ2-1, with TRBD1 identical over 7 bases. The germline V gene has CDR1 SEHNR and CDR2 FQNEAQ (reference sequence). V dropped 5 bases and J dropped 2; count of bases not matched to a gene: 3. The CDR3 contains 14 residues.

The chain employs TRBV4-2 and TRBJ2-1; D possibly matches TRBD1 or TRBD2 (5 bases each). Germline V gene lookup returns CDR1 LGHNA and CDR2 YNFKEQ. The CDR3 is 17 amino acids. V lost 1 base to trimming and J lost 4 bases, with 17 bases between them. CDR3 sequence reads: CASSQGSLVGTYNEQFF. CDR3 nucleotide sequence: TGTGCCAGCAGCCAAGGAAGTCTGGTGGGGACGTACAATGAGCAGTTCTTC.

The CDR3 nucleotides are TGTGCCAGCAGTTACGACCCCGGGGGTGGCACTGAAGCTTTCTTT. This codes for CASSYDPGGGTEAFF. This chain uses TRBV6-6 with TRBJ1-1; possible D gene TRBD1, 5 bases. The germline gives CDR1 MNHNY, CDR2 SVGAGI (reference sequence). The CDR3 is 15 residues long. The V and J ends lost 2 bases and 4 bases respectively, with 14 bases between them.

The table lists this clone with a few counts. This chain joins TRBV5-1 and TRBJ1-2; the D gene is possibly TRBD1 (6 bases). V dropped 0 bases and J dropped 0 bases, with 9 bases sitting between them. CDR3 length equals 15 residues. The germline CDR1 and CDR2 sequences are SGHRS and YFSETQ. In DNA, the CDR3 is TGCGCCAGCAGCTTGGATGGGGGCTCTAACTATGGCTACACCTTC. This gives the protein CASSLDGGSNYGYTF.

This clone was seen a few times. This chain uses TRBV6-1 with TRBJ1-2; D not certain. Deletions cut 6 bases from V and 4 bases from J, with 6 bases between. Germline V lookup: CDR1 MNHNS, CDR2 SASEGT. There are 11 residues in the CDR3. The CDR3 sequence is CASRDFYGYTF. CDR3 nucleotide sequence: TGTGCCAGCAGAGATTTCTATGGCTACACCTTC.

This clone was seen once. The V and J genes are TRBV11-2 and TRBJ2-7; no definite D call. V shed 1 base and J shed 6 bases, with 7 bases lying between them. Germline V CDR1 and CDR2: SGHAT, FQNNGV. The CDR3 has 12 residues. This CDR3 is CASSLAGVEQYV. In nucleotides, the CDR3 is TGTGCCAGCAGCTTAGCGGGTGTCGAGCAGTACGTC.

J is TRBJ1-5 and V is TRBV7-2; tentative D call: TRBD1 (6 bases). Germline CDR1 SGHTA, CDR2 FQGNSA. V shed 4 bases and J shed 6 bases, with 16 bases lying between them. The CDR3 consists of 15 residues. The CDR3 is CASSSIRGFGQPQHF. The CDR3 nucleotides are TGTGCCAGCAGCTCGATAAGGGGGTTTGGTCAGCCCCAGCATTTT. Supplemented by reference TRBV7-2 and TRBJ1-5, the full variable domain reads GAGVSQSPSNKVTEKGKDVELRCDPISGHTALYWYRQSLGQGLEFLIYFQGNSAPDKSGLPSDRFSAERTGGSVSTLTIQRTQQEDSAVYLCASSSIRGFGQPQHFGDGTRLSIL.